This is a list of T cell receptor beta chains from one sample in a study of T cells in localized non-small cell lung cancer. Measured with immunoSEQ multiplex PCR; TCRdb has only the in-frame clones, and not every one. The table shows over 1,400 clones, with roughly 27% occurring only once. The material was normal lung tissue next to the tumor, obtained before any cancer treatment. The receptors originated from a woman aged 18 to 50 with stage III lung adenocarcinoma. CDR3s include the opening cysteine and the closing phenylalanine or tryptophan. D genes are given only for firm matches. Clone size is stated in some rows and not others, as once, few, many or a class when expanded.

V gene	D gene	J gene	clone size	CDR3 protein	CDR3 DNA
TRBV4-1	NA	TRBJ2-7	large	CASSQVEQSTDEQYF	TGCGCCAGCAGCCAAGTGGAGCAGTCCACCGACGAGCAGTACTTC
TRBV11-3	NA	TRBJ2-6	many	CASSLGRAGVSSGANVLTF	TGTGCCAGCAGCTTGGGTCGGGCAGGGGTGAGCTCTGGGGCCAACGTCCTGACTTTC
TRBV11-3	NA	TRBJ2-1	NA	CASSFLTGNDYNEQFF	TGTGCCAGCAGCTTCTTAACAGGGAACGACTACAATGAGCAGTTCTTC
TRBV19	TRBD1	TRBJ1-1	NA	CASIGRKDRDTEAFF	TGTGCCAGTATAGGCCGTAAGGACAGGGACACTGAAGCTTTCTTT
TRBV19	NA	TRBJ2-2	NA	CASSQDGNTGELFF	TGTGCCAGTAGTCAGGACGGTAACACCGGGGAGCTGTTTTTT
TRBV11-3	TRBD2	TRBJ2-3	few	CASSSPVSGGRTDTQYF	TGTGCCAGCAGCTCCCCTGTGAGCGGGGGGCGTACAGATACGCAGTATTTT
TRBV30	NA	TRBJ1-2	few	CAHRLGFEGYTF	TGTGCCCACCGCCTGGGCTTCGAGGGCTACACCTTC
TRBV11-3	NA	TRBJ1-2	medium-sized	CASRAGQPSVYGYTF	TGTGCCAGCAGGGCAGGACAGCCCTCGGTCTATGGCTACACCTTC
TRBV11-3	TRBD1	TRBJ1-2	few	CASSLSGTGGLYGYTF	TGTGCCAGCAGCTTATCCGGGACAGGGGGGCTCTATGGCTACACCTTC
TRBV12-5	NA	TRBJ1-5	NA	CATGTSDNQPQHF	TGTGCCACCGGGACGTCAGACAATCAGCCCCAGCATTTT
TRBV6-8	NA	TRBJ1-5	medium-sized	CASSYLNPRDQPQHF	TGTGCCAGCAGTTACCTTAACCCCCGAGATCAGCCCCAGCATTTT
TRBV6-8	NA	TRBJ2-3	few	CASSYPSERRTDTQYF	TGTGCCAGCAGTTACCCGTCCGAGCGGCGCACAGATACGCAGTATTTT
TRBV18	NA	TRBJ1-1	NA	CASSPVQLTLGHNTEAFF	TGTGCCAGCTCACCCGTACAGCTCACACTCGGCCATAACACTGAAGCTTTCTTT
TRBV30	NA	TRBJ2-1	few	CAWSRGGSTGINEQFF	TGTGCCTGGAGTAGGGGGGGCTCCACGGGTATCAATGAGCAGTTCTTC
TRBV15	NA	TRBJ1-3	NA	CATSRKLTGSGNTIYF	TGTGCCACCAGCAGAAAACTGACAGGCTCTGGAAACACCATATATTTT
TRBV15	NA	TRBJ2-1	once	CATSRESGHNNEQFF	TGTGCCACCAGCAGAGAGAGCGGACACAACAATGAGCAGTTCTTC
TRBV11-3	NA	TRBJ2-6	few	CASSPGVGSGANVLTF	TGTGCCAGCAGCCCCGGGGTGGGCTCTGGGGCCAACGTCCTGACTTTC
TRBV4-3	NA	TRBJ2-5	NA	CASSQEGQGVFGGETQYF	TGCGCCAGCAGCCAAGAGGGCCAGGGGGTCTTCGGGGGGGAGACCCAGTACTTC
TRBV29-1	NA	TRBJ1-1	NA	CSALDGHTEAFF	TGCAGCGCCTTAGACGGGCATACTGAAGCTTTCTTT
TRBV7-1	NA	TRBJ1-6	many	CASSRQGNSPLHF	TGTGCCAGCAGCCGCCAAGGCAATTCACCCCTCCACTTT